The rows below give T cell receptor beta chains drawn from one sample of a study of STAT3 mutations in large granular lymphocyte leukemia. The data were produced by immunoSEQ multiplex PCR, yet TCRdb's version contains in-frame clones alone and is incomplete. The data contain about 3,300 clones, roughly 47% of them singletons. Sequencing was performed on peripheral blood mononuclear cells. Receptor source: a man in his fifties with T-cell large granular lymphocyte leukemia. Some clones in this sample may be carry-over from other donors' samples. CDR3s include the opening cysteine and the closing phenylalanine or tryptophan. D genes are given only for firm matches. Clone size is stated in some rows and not others, as once, few, many or a class when expanded.

clone_size: .; d_call: TRBD1; j_call: TRBJ2-1; v_call: TRBV5-1; cdr3_nt: TGCGCCAGCAGCTTCACAGGGGGCGGGGGAGTGAATGAGCAGTTCTTC; cdr3_aa: CASSFTGGGGVNEQFF
clone_size: few; d_call: .; j_call: TRBJ2-7; v_call: TRBV10-3; cdr3_nt: TGTGCCACCCATGGCCGACTCAGCTCCTTCTACGAGCAGTACTTC; cdr3_aa: CATHGRLSSFYEQYF
clone_size: .; d_call: TRBD1; j_call: TRBJ1-2; v_call: TRBV5-1; cdr3_nt: TGCGCCAGCAGCGCACAGGGGTACGGTGGCTACACCTTC; cdr3_aa: CASSAQGYGGYTF
clone_size: few; d_call: TRBD1; j_call: TRBJ1-2; v_call: TRBV7-2; cdr3_nt: TGTGCCAGCAGCGCAGGCCCGGGACAGCTCTATGGCTACACCTTC; cdr3_aa: CASSAGPGQLYGYTF
clone_size: .; d_call: TRBD1; j_call: TRBJ2-3; v_call: TRBV18; cdr3_nt: TGTGCCAGCTCACCAGTGGGACAGGGGACAGATACGCAGTATTTT; cdr3_aa: CASSPVGQGTDTQYF
clone_size: .; d_call: TRBD1; j_call: TRBJ2-7; v_call: TRBV5-4; cdr3_nt: TGTGCCAGCAGCTTTGATTGGGACAGGAGTTACGAGCAGTACTTC; cdr3_aa: CASSFDWDRSYEQYF
clone_size: .; d_call: .; j_call: TRBJ2-7; v_call: TRBV18; cdr3_nt: TGTGCCAGCTCACCCTTTCAGGGGGGCTCCTACGAGCAGTACTTC; cdr3_aa: CASSPFQGGSYEQYF
clone_size: few; d_call: .; j_call: TRBJ1-3; v_call: TRBV4-2; cdr3_nt: TGTGCCAGCAGCCAAGAAAGAGGAAACACCATATATTTT; cdr3_aa: CASSQERGNTIYF
clone_size: few; d_call: .; j_call: TRBJ2-6; v_call: TRBV6-5; cdr3_nt: TGTGCCAGCAGTTACTCGGAGGACTCTGGGGCCAACGTCCTGACTTTC; cdr3_aa: CASSYSEDSGANVLTF
clone_size: few; d_call: .; j_call: TRBJ2-1; v_call: TRBV11-2; cdr3_nt: TGCGCCAGCAGCCAAGATGTGGGATACAATGAGCAGTTCTTC; cdr3_aa: CASSQDVGYNEQFF
clone_size: .; d_call: .; j_call: TRBJ1-2; v_call: TRBV7-9; cdr3_nt: TGTGCCAGCAGCTTAGACAGCTATGGCTACACCTTC; cdr3_aa: CASSLDSYGYTF
clone_size: .; d_call: .; j_call: TRBJ2-7; v_call: TRBV7-9; cdr3_nt: TGTGCCAGCAGCCCCCGGACTACCCCCTACGAGCAGTACTTC; cdr3_aa: CASSPRTTPYEQYF
clone_size: few; d_call: .; j_call: TRBJ1-1; v_call: TRBV4-3; cdr3_nt: TGCGCCAGCAGCCAAGATGCAGATTGGAACACTGAAGCTTTCTTT; cdr3_aa: CASSQDADWNTEAFF
clone_size: .; d_call: TRBD2; j_call: TRBJ2-5; v_call: TRBV5-6; cdr3_nt: TGTGCCAGCAGCTTTGGTACTAGCGGTCGAGGGGAGACCCAGTACTTC; cdr3_aa: CASSFGTSGRGETQYF
clone_size: medium-sized; d_call: .; j_call: TRBJ1-2; v_call: TRBV27; cdr3_nt: TGTGCCAGCAGTTCTTCCGGGACATCTAACTATGGCTACACCTTC; cdr3_aa: CASSSSGTSNYGYTF
clone_size: .; d_call: TRBD2; j_call: TRBJ2-5; v_call: TRBV5-4; cdr3_nt: TGTGCCAGCAGACGGGGACTAGCGGGAGTAGAGACCCAGTACTTC; cdr3_aa: CASRRGLAGVETQYF
clone_size: .; d_call: .; j_call: TRBJ2-7; v_call: TRBV7-8; cdr3_nt: TGTGCCAGCAGCTTACTCAGGGACTACGAGCAGTACTTC; cdr3_aa: CASSLLRDYEQYF
clone_size: .; d_call: .; j_call: TRBJ1-5; v_call: TRBV6-5; cdr3_nt: TGTGCCAGCAGTTACTCGGGCGATCAGCCCCAGCATTTT; cdr3_aa: CASSYSGDQPQHF
clone_size: .; d_call: .; j_call: TRBJ2-7; v_call: TRBV18; cdr3_nt: TGTGCCAGCTCACCGATGACCTACGAGCAGTACTTC; cdr3_aa: CASSPMTYEQYF
clone_size: .; d_call: TRBD1; j_call: TRBJ1-4; v_call: TRBV4-1; cdr3_nt: TGCGCCAGCAGCCAAACCTTGACAGGGAAGCTTGAAAAACTGTTTTTT; cdr3_aa: CASSQTLTGKLEKLFF
clone_size: medium-sized; d_call: TRBD2; j_call: TRBJ2-1; v_call: TRBV6-5; cdr3_nt: TGTGCCAGCAGTTACGTTCTAGCGGGACTTGAGCAGTTCTTC; cdr3_aa: CASSYVLAGLEQFF
clone_size: .; d_call: .; j_call: TRBJ2-3; v_call: TRBV5-6; cdr3_nt: TGTGCCAGCAGCTTCGCAGGGGCCCTCACAGATACGCAGTATTTT; cdr3_aa: CASSFAGALTDTQYF
clone_size: few; d_call: .; j_call: TRBJ1-5; v_call: TRBV10-3; cdr3_nt: TGTGCCATCAGTGAGTCGGAGGTTCAGCCCCAGCATTTT; cdr3_aa: CAISESEVQPQHF
clone_size: .; d_call: .; j_call: TRBJ2-6; v_call: TRBV5-1; cdr3_nt: TGCGCCAGCAGCTTGATGGGGAGCTCTGGGGCCAACGTCCTGACTTTC; cdr3_aa: CASSLMGSSGANVLTF
clone_size: .; d_call: .; j_call: TRBJ1-6; v_call: TRBV14; cdr3_nt: TGTGCCAGCAGCCAAGAAACGAATTCACCCCTCCACTTT; cdr3_aa: CASSQETNSPLHF
clone_size: .; d_call: .; j_call: TRBJ2-5; v_call: TRBV18; cdr3_nt: TGTGCCAGCTCACAGCGGACGGCGCCCCAAGAGACCCAGTACTTC; cdr3_aa: CASSQRTAPQETQYF
clone_size: .; d_call: .; j_call: TRBJ2-7; v_call: TRBV7-9; cdr3_nt: TGTGCCAGCATGGGTGACGGTAACTACGAGCAGTACTTC; cdr3_aa: CASMGDGNYEQYF
clone_size: .; d_call: TRBD1; j_call: TRBJ1-2; v_call: TRBV10-3; cdr3_nt: TGTGCCATCAGTGGGTGGGACAGGGCGCGGGCCAACTATGGCTACACCTTC; cdr3_aa: CAISGWDRARANYGYTF
clone_size: once; d_call: TRBD1; j_call: TRBJ1-4; v_call: TRBV5-1; cdr3_nt: TGCGCCAGCAGCTGGACAGGGGGCGAAAAACTGTTTTTT; cdr3_aa: CASSWTGGEKLFF
clone_size: .; d_call: TRBD1; j_call: TRBJ2-1; v_call: TRBV13; cdr3_nt: TGTGCCAGCAGCTCCCTGGGACAGGCCGGGGATGAGCAGTTCTTC; cdr3_aa: CASSSLGQAGDEQFF
clone_size: .; d_call: TRBD2; j_call: TRBJ2-3; v_call: TRBV6-5; cdr3_nt: TGTGCCAGCAGTTCAGGGTTCGGGGGGACAGATACGCAGTATTTT; cdr3_aa: CASSSGFGGTDTQYF
clone_size: .; d_call: .; j_call: TRBJ2-5; v_call: TRBV18; cdr3_nt: TGTGCCAGCTCACCCGCTCTCCACAGCCAAGAGACCCAGTACTTC; cdr3_aa: CASSPALHSQETQYF